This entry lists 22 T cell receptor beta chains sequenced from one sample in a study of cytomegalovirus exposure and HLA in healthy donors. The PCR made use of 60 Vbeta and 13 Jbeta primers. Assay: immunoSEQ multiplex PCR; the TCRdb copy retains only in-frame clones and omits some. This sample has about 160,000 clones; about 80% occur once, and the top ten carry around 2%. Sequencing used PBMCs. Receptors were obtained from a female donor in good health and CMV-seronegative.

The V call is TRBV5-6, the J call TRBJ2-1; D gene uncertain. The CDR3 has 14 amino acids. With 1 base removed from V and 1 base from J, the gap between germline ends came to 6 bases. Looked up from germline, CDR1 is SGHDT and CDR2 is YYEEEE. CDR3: CASSLQLSYNEQFF. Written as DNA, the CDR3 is TGTGCCAGCAGCTTGCAACTGTCCTACAATGAGCAGTTCTTC.

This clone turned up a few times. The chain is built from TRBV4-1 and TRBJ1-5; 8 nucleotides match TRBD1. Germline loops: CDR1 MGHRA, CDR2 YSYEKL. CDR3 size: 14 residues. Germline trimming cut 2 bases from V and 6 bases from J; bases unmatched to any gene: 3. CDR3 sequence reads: CASSQQGASQPQHF. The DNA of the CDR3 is TGCGCCAGCAGCCAACAGGGGGCAAGTCAGCCCCAGCATTTT.

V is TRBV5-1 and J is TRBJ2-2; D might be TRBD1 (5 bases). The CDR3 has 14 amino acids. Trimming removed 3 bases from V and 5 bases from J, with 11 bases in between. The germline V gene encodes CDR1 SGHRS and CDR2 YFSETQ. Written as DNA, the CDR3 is TGCGCCAGCAGCTCGACTGGGGCAACCGGGGAGCTGTTTTTT. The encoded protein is CASSSTGATGELFF.

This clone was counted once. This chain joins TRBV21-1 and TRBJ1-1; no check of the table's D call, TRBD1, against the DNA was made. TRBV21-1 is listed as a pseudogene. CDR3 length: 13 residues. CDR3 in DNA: TGTGCCAGCCAAAGCAGGGATTACACTGAAGCTTTCTTT. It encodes CASQSRDYTEAFF.

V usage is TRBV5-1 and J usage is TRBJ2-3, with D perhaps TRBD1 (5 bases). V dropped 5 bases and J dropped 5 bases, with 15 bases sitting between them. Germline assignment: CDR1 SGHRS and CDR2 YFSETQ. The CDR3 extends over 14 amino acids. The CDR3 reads CASRIQARRDTQYF. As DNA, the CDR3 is TGCGCCAGCAGAATACAGGCCCGCAGAGATACGCAGTATTTT.

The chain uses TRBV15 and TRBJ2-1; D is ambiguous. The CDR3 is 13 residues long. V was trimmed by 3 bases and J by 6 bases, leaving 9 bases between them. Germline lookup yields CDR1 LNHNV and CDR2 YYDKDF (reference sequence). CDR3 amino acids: CATSREPLNEQFF. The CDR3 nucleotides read TGTGCCACCAGCAGGGAGCCCCTCAATGAGCAGTTCTTC.

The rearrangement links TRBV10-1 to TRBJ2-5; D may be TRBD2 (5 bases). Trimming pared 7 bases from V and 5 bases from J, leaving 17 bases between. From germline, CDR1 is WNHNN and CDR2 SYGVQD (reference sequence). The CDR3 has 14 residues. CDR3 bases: TGCGCCAGCATACCTCTCGAGGGAGCGGAGACCCAGTACTTC. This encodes CASIPLEGAETQYF.

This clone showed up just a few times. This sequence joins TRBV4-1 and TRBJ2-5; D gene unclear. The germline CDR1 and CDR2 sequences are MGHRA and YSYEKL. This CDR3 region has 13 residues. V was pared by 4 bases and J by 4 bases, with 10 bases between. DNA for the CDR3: TGCGCCAGCAGCCCCGTAGATAGAGAGACCCAGTACTTC. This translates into CASSPVDRETQYF.

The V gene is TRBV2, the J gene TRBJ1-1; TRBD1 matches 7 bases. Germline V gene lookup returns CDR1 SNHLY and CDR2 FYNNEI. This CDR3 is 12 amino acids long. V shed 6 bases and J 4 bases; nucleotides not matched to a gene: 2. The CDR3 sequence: CASRTGSTEAFF. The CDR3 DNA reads TGTGCCAGCAGGACAGGGAGCACTGAAGCTTTCTTT.

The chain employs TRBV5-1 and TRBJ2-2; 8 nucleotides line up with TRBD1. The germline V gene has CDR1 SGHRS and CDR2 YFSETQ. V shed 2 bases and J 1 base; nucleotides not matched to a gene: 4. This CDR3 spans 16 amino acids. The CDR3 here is CASSLSGTGNTGELFF. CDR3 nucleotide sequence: TGCGCCAGCAGCTTATCCGGGACAGGGAACACCGGGGAGCTGTTTTTT. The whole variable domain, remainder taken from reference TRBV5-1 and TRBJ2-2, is KAGVTQTPRYLIKTRGQQVTLSCSPISGHRSVSWYQQTPGQGLQFLFEYFSETQRNKGNFPGRFSGRQFSNSRSEMNVSTLELGDSALYLCASSLSGTGNTGELFFGEGSRLTVL.

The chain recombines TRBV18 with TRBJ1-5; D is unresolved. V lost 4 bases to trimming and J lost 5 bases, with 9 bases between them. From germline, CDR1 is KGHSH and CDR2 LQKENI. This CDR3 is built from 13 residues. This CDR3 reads CASSLGQDQPQHF. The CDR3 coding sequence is TGTGCCAGCTCACTTGGCCAGGATCAGCCCCAGCATTTT.

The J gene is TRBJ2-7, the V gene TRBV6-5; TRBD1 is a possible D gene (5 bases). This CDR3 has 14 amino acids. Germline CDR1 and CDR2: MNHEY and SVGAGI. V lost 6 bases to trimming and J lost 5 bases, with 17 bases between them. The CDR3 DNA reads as TGTGCCAGCAGCCCCCCAGCGCAGGGCCACGAGCAGTACTTC. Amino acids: CASSPPAQGHEQYF.

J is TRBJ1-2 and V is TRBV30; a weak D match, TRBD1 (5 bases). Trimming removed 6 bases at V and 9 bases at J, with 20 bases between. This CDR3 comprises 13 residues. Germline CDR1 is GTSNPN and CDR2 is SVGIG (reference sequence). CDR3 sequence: CACLLEGGDCYTF. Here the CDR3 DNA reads TGTGCCTGTCTACTCGAGGGCGGGGACTGCTACACCTTC. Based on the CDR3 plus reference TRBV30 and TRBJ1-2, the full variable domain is SQTIHQWPATLVQPVGSPLSLECTVEGTSNPNLYWYRQAAGRGLQLLFYSVGIGQISSEVPQNLSASRPQDRQFILSSKKLLLSDSGFYLCACLLEGGDCYTFGSGTRLTVV.

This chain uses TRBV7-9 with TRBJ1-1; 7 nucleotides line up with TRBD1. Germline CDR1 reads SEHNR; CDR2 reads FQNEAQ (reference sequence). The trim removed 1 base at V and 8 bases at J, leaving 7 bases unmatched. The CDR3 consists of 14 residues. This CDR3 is CASSLGRGMGEAFF. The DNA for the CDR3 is TGTGCCAGCAGCTTAGGCAGGGGGATGGGGGAAGCTTTCTTT.

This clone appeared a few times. CDR3 nucleotide sequence: TGTGCCTGGAGTCGGGGGATACCAGATACGCAGTATTTT. This sequence encodes CAWSRGIPDTQYF. The chain links TRBV30 to TRBJ2-3; D possibly corresponds to TRBD2 (6 bases). Germline-derived CDR1 and CDR2 are GTSNPN and SVGIG (reference sequence). V dropped 2 bases and J dropped 4 bases, with 10 bases sitting between them. This CDR3 has 13 residues.

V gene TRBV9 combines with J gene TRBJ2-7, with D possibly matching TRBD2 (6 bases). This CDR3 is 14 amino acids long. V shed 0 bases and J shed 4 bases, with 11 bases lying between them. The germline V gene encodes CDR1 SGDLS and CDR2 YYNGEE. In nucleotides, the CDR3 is TGTGCCAGCAGCGTAGGTGTGCGGGATTACGAGCAGTACTTC. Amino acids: CASSVGVRDYEQYF.

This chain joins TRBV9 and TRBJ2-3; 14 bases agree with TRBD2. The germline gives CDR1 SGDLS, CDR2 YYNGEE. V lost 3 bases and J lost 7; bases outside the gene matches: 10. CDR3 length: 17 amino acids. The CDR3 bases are TGTGCCAGCAGCGCACTCGGGACTAGCGGGAGACGGAATACGCAGTATTTT. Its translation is CASSALGTSGRRNTQYF.

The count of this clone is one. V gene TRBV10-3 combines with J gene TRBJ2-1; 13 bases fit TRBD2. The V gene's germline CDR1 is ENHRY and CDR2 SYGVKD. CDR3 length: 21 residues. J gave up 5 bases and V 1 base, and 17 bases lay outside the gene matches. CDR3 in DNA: TGTGCCATCAGTGAGTTAGGGACATCGGGACTAGCGGGGCCGAAAAACAATGAGCAGTTCTTC. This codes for CAISELGTSGLAGPKNNEQFF.

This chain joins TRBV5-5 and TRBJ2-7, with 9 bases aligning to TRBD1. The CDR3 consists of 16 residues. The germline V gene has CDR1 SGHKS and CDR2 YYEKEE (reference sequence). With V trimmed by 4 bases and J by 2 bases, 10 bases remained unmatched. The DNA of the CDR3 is TGTGCCAGCAGCCCTGGGGGCGGGACAGGGACCTACGAGCAGTACTTC. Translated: CASSPGGGTGTYEQYF.

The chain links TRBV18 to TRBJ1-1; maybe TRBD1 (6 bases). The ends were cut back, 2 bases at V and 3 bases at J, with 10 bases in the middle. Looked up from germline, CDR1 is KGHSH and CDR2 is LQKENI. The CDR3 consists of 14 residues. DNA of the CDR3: TGTGCCAGCTCACCAGACAGGACTTACACTGAAGCTTTCTTT. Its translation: CASSPDRTYTEAFF.

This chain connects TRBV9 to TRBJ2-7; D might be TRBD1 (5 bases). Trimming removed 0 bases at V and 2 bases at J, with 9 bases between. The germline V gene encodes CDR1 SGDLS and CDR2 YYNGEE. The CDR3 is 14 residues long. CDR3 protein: CASSVGDRPYEQYF. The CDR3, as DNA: TGTGCCAGCAGCGTAGGTGACAGACCCTACGAGCAGTACTTC.

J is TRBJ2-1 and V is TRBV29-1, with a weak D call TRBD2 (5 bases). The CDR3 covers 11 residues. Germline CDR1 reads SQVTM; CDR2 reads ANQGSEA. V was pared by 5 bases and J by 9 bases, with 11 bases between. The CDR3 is CSVQRVGEQFF. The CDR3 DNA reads TGCAGCGTTCAGAGGGTGGGTGAGCAGTTCTTC.